This entry lists 17 T cell receptor beta chains sequenced from one sample in a study of blood T cell repertoires in COVID-19. Sequencing was performed with immunoSEQ multiplex PCR; in TCRdb, only in-frame clones are kept and a portion is missing. The sample has around 160,000 clones; over 75% are singletons. The sequencing input was PBMCs or T cells enriched from blood (not recorded which). The source of these receptors is a woman aged 30 to 39 with acute COVID-19.

The V call is TRBV29-1, the J call TRBJ2-7; 10 bases map to TRBD1. J gave up 3 bases and V 7 bases, and 3 bases lay outside the gene matches. The CDR3 loop spans 12 amino acids. Germline CDR1 is SQVTM and CDR2 is ANQGSEA. The CDR3 sequence is CSAGTGDYEQYF. CDR3 sequence (DNA): TGCAGCGCCGGGACAGGGGACTACGAGCAGTACTTC.

Only one count was recorded for this clone. The V and J genes are TRBV27 and TRBJ1-6; TRBD1 matches at 9 bases. Germline V gene data show CDR1 as MNHEY and CDR2 as SMNVEV (reference sequence). This CDR3 is built from 15 residues. V dropped 5 bases and J dropped 7; count of bases not matched to a gene: 6. In nucleotides, the CDR3 is TGTGCCAGCAGTGTCGGGACAGGGAGAAATTCACCCCTCCACTTT. Translation: CASSVGTGRNSPLHF.

The chain has TRBV30 and TRBJ2-7, with TRBD2 identical over 7 bases. The CDR3 loop spans 14 amino acids. The J segment lost 0 bases and the V segment lost 4 bases, leaving 6 bases of the junction unmatched. Germline V gene lookup returns CDR1 GTSNPN and CDR2 SVGIG (reference sequence). The CDR3 loop reads CAWTGGGNSYEQYF. The DNA for the CDR3 is TGTGCCTGGACCGGGGGAGGGAACTCCTACGAGCAGTACTTC.

The chain carries TRBV10-1 and TRBJ2-7; 9 nucleotides line up with TRBD2. V trimming: 4 bases; J trimming: 3 bases; junction bases outside the gene matches: 16. This CDR3 contains 18 residues. The germline V gene has CDR1 WNHNN and CDR2 SYGVQD (reference sequence). The CDR3 coding sequence is TGCGCCAGCAGTGTAACTGCGGGAGGGATAAATGTAAACTACGAGCAGTACTTC. Its translation: CASSVTAGGINVNYEQYF.

V is TRBV28 and J is TRBJ2-3; 8 positions agree with TRBD2. This CDR3 is built from 16 residues. From germline, CDR1 is MDHEN and CDR2 SYDVKM. The V segment lost 3 bases and the J segment 4 bases; nucleotides outside the gene matches: 9. CDR3 sequence: CASSFASGGPPDTQYF. The CDR3 region has the DNA TGTGCCAGCAGTTTCGCCTCGGGAGGGCCCCCAGATACGCAGTATTTT.

This chain links TRBV7-9 with TRBJ2-5; TRBD2 matches 16 bases. Germline assignment: CDR1 SEHNR and CDR2 FQNEAQ (reference sequence). The CDR3 runs to 19 residues. V lost 3 bases, J lost 4 bases, and 11 bases stayed unmatched. In DNA, the CDR3 is TGTGCCAGCAGCTTCGGGACTAGCGGGAGGGCCGGGATAGGAGAGACCCAGTACTTC. Protein: CASSFGTSGRAGIGETQYF.

The gene calls are TRBV2 and TRBJ2-5; a possible D gene is TRBD2 (6 bases). This CDR3 contains 13 residues. Looked up from germline, CDR1 is SNHLY and CDR2 is FYNNEI. Trimming removed 2 bases at V and 5 bases at J, with 9 bases between. CDR3 loop: CASSERGSETQYF. CDR3 bases: TGTGCCAGCAGTGAACGGGGGTCGGAGACCCAGTACTTC. The variable domain in full, with the rest retrieved from reference TRBV2 and TRBJ2-5, is EPEVTQTPSHQVTQMGQEVILRCVPISNHLYFYWYRQILGQKVEFLVSFYNNEISEKSEIFDDQFSVERPDGSNFTLKIRSTKLEDSAMYFCASSERGSETQYFGPGTRLLVL.

The chain joins TRBV6-2 or TRBV6-3 to TRBJ1-5, with a possible D match to TRBD1 (6 bases). The CDR3 contains 18 residues. Germline V CDR1 and CDR2: MNHEY, SVGEGT. The germline V and J ends were trimmed by 1 base and 0 bases, with 16 bases remaining between them. The DNA for the CDR3 is TGTGCCAGCAGTTACTACGAGGCCGGACAGTTTAGCAATCAGCCCCAGCATTTT. It translates to CASSYYEAGQFSNQPQHF.

The J gene is TRBJ2-2, the V gene TRBV5-4; 12 nucleotides match TRBD2. This CDR3 is 14 amino acids long. V trimming: 5 bases; J trimming: 6 bases; junction bases outside the gene matches: 2. The germline CDR1 and CDR2 sequences are SGHNT and YYREEE (reference sequence). CDR3 protein: CASSGLAGPGELFF. CDR3 coding DNA: TGTGCCAGCAGTGGACTAGCGGGACCCGGGGAGCTGTTTTTT.

This chain uses TRBV5-8 with TRBJ1-4; no firm D call. Germline V gene data show CDR1 as SGHTS and CDR2 as YDEGEE. Trimming removed 0 bases at V and 5 bases at J, with 8 bases between. CDR3 length: 14 residues. CDR3 sequence (DNA): TGTGCCAGCAGCTTGGGCCGGTACAATGAAAAACTGTTTTTT. Residues: CASSLGRYNEKLFF.

The rearrangement links TRBV7-9 to TRBJ1-1, with D possibly TRBD1 on 6 matching bases. Trimming took off 3 bases at V and 3 bases at J, with 14 bases between the two ends. The CDR3 totals 15 residues. Germline V gene sequence: CDR1 SEHNR, CDR2 FQNEAQ (reference sequence). CDR3 residues: CASSFFGRGDTEAFF. CDR3 nucleotides: TGTGCCAGCAGCTTTTTCGGCAGGGGCGACACTGAAGCTTTCTTT.

The J gene is TRBJ1-1, the V gene TRBV18, with TRBD1 matching 8 bases. CDR3 length: 16 residues. V shed 6 bases and J 1 base; nucleotides not matched to a gene: 10. Germline V gene data show CDR1 as KGHSH and CDR2 as LQKENI. The CDR3, as DNA: TGTGCCAGCTCGGAAGTAGGGGGACAGGCGAACACTGAAGCTTTCTTT. This translates into CASSEVGGQANTEAFF.

The rearrangement links TRBV7-2 to TRBJ2-2, with TRBD2 identical over 7 bases. This CDR3 has 16 amino acids. Germline V gives CDR1 SGHTA, CDR2 FQGNSA. The trim removed 3 bases at V and 4 bases at J, leaving 8 bases unmatched. The CDR3 loop is CASSLYGIAGTGELFF. CDR3 coding DNA: TGTGCCAGCAGCTTGTATGGAATAGCGGGCACCGGGGAGCTGTTTTTT.

The V gene is TRBV5-1, the J gene TRBJ2-5; no firm D call. The CDR3 length is 15 residues. Trimming took 3 bases from V and 3 from J, leaving 15 bases between them. Germline V gene data show CDR1 as SGHRS and CDR2 as YFSETQ. The CDR3 region has the DNA TGCGCCAGCAGCTCCCTTTCCCCACGGGAAGAGACCCAGTACTTC. This encodes CASSSLSPREETQYF.

This clone was seen once. This chain connects TRBV9 to TRBJ2-4; TRBD2 matches at 8 bases. From germline, CDR1 is SGDLS and CDR2 YYNGEE. The CDR3 covers 14 residues. Trimming cost V 0 bases and J 12 bases; bases outside gene matches: 8. The CDR3 nucleotides read TGTGCCAGCAGCGTAGACGGTCTAGCGGGCGGTCAGTACTTC. Amino acids: CASSVDGLAGGQYF.

The chain has TRBV11-1 and TRBJ2-7, with 7 bases that match TRBD1. CDR1 and CDR2 (germline): SGHAT, FQDESV (reference sequence). V trimming: 5 bases; J trimming: 5 bases; junction bases outside the gene matches: 9. The CDR3 has 14 residues. This CDR3 is CASSADRDRNEQYF. The CDR3 DNA sequence: TGTGCCAGCAGCGCCGACAGGGACCGGAACGAGCAGTACTTC.

The CDR3 spells CATHPGTQLGEQYF. CDR3 bases: TGTGCCACGCACCCCGGGACACAATTGGGCGAGCAGTACTTC. V is TRBV25-1 and J is TRBJ2-7; weak D call: TRBD1 (6 bases). This CDR3 is built from 14 residues. V lost 10 bases to trimming and J lost 6 bases, with 22 bases between them. Germline loops: CDR1 MGHDK, CDR2 SYGVNS.